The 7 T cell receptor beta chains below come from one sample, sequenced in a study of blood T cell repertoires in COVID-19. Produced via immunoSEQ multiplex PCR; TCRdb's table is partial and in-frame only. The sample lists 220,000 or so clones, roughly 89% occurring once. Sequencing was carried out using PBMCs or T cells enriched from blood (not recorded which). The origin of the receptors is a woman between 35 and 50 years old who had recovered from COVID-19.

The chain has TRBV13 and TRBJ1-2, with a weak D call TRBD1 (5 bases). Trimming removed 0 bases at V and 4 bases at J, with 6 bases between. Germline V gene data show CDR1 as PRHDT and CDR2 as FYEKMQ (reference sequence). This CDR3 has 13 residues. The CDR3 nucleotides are TGTGCCAGCAGCTTAGGGGGGGGCTATGGCTACACCTTC. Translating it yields CASSLGGGYGYTF. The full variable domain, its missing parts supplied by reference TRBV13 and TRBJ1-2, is AAGVIQSPRHLIKEKRETATLKCYPIPRHDTVYWYQQGPGQDPQFLISFYEKMQSDKGSIPDRFSAQQFSDYHSELNMSSLELGDSALYFCASSLGGGYGYTFGSGTRLTVV.

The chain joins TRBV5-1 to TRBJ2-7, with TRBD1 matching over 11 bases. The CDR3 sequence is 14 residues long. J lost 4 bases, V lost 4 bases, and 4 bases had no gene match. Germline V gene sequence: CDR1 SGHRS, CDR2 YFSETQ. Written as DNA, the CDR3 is TGCGCCAGCAGCACCGGGACAGGGGGGTACGAGCAGTACGTC. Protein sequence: CASSTGTGGYEQYV.

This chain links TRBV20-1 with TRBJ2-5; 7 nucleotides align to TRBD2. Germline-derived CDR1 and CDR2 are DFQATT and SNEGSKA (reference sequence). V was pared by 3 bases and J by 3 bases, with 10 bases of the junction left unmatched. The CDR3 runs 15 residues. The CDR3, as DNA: TGCAGTGCTAGTGAGAGCGGGGCCCAGGAAGAGACCCAGTACTTC. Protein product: CSASESGAQEETQYF.

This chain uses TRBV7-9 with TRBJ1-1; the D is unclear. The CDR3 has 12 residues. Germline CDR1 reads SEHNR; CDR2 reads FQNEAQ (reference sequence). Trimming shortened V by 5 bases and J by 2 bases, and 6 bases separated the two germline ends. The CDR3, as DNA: TGTGCCAGCAGCACAAGAAACACTGAAGCTTTCTTT. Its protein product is CASSTRNTEAFF.

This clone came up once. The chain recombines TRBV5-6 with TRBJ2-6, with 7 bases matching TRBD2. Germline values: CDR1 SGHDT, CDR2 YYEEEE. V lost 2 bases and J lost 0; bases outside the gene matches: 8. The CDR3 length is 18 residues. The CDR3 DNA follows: TGTGCCAGCAGCTTCGGCCTAGCGGCCTCCTCTGGGGCCAACGTCCTGACTTTC. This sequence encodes CASSFGLAASSGANVLTF. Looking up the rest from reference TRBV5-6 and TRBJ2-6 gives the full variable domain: DAGVTQSPTHLIKTRGQQVTLRCSPKSGHDTVSWYQQALGQGPQFIFQYYEEEERQRGNFPDRFSGHQFPNYSSELNVNALLLGDSALYLCASSFGLAASSGANVLTFGAGSRLTVL.

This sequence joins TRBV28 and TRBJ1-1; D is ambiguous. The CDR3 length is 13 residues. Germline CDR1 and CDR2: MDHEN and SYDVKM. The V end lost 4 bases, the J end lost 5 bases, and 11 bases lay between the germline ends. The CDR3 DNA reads TGTGCCAGCAGTTCCCCGCTGCAGACTGAAGCTTTCTTT. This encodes CASSSPLQTEAFF.

CDR3 bases: TGTGCCAGCAGCCGAATTTTAGGGACAGTTTCTGGAAACACCATATATTTT. This sequence encodes CASSRILGTVSGNTIYF. The chain employs TRBV28 and TRBJ1-3, with 7 bases matching TRBD1. Trimming took 6 bases from V and 1 from J; bases not matched to a gene: 12. The germline V gene has CDR1 MDHEN and CDR2 SYDVKM. This CDR3 has 17 residues.